These 3 T cell receptor beta chains came from one sample sequenced in a study of shared clonotypes between healthy human individuals. Assay used: immunoSEQ multiplex PCR; TCRdb lists only in-frame clones, some missing. The sample holds a few million clones; around 90% are singletons and the top ten take 0.37%. Sequenced sample: naive CD4+ T cells from PBMCs. Subset given: CD45RA+ positively selected. The receptors derive from a man between 18 and 35 years old in good health. Some clones in this sample may be carry-over from other donors' samples.

The rearrangement links TRBV5-6 to TRBJ2-3; TRBD1 aligns across 9 bases. V dropped 3 bases and J dropped 3; count of bases not matched to a gene: 11. This CDR3 spans 17 amino acids. The germline gives CDR1 SGHDT, CDR2 YYEEEE. Here the CDR3 reads CASSSTNRGRGTDTQYF. For the CDR3, the DNA is TGTGCCAGCAGCTCAACTAACAGGGGGCGCGGGACAGATACGCAGTATTTT.

The CDR3 DNA reads as TGTGCCAGCAGCTTGCAGGTCGATGAGCAGTTCTTC. It yields the protein CASSLQVDEQFF. The rearrangement joins TRBV7-9 to TRBJ2-1; D ambiguous. Germline V lookup: CDR1 SEHNR, CDR2 FQNEAQ (reference sequence). Trimming took 3 bases from V and 8 from J, leaving 8 bases between them. The CDR3 is 12 residues long. The variable domain in full, completed from reference TRBV7-9 and TRBJ2-1, reads DTGVSQNPRHKITKRGQNVTFRCDPISEHNRLYWYRQTLGQGPEFLTYFQNEAQLEKSRLLSDRFSAERPKGSFSTLEIQRTEQGDSAMYLCASSLQVDEQFFGPGTRLTVL.

The rearrangement joins TRBV4-2 to TRBJ2-2; 13 bases map to TRBD2. The V gene's germline CDR1 is LGHNA and CDR2 YNFKEQ. The CDR3 has 17 amino acids. With 0 bases clipped from V and 6 bases from J, the junction kept 4 bases outside the gene matches. CDR3 in DNA: TGTGCCAGCAGCCAAGATATGGGACTAGCGGGATCCGGGGAGCTGTTTTTT. Protein product: CASSQDMGLAGSGELFF.